This T cell receptor beta chain derives from a study of T cell responses to AZD1222 COVID-19 vaccine. Regarding the study as a whole: Of spike-specific TCRs, nearly half reportedly target regions left unmutated in variants. No day 14 peak samples; only post-peak repertoires were characterized. Possibly, clonal diversity was underestimated; donors were largely white British and included more females. Spike-specific TCR breadth and depth both grew after two AZD1222 doses.

Concerning this clone: The antigen remains undetermined.

V shed 3 bases, J shed 4 bases, and the junction held 5 bases outside the gene matches. CDR3 size: 14 residues. Germline CDR1 and CDR2: SQVTM and ANQGSEA. TCRdb's table, derived via immunoSEQ multiplex PCR, lists solely in-frame clones and lacks some. The data contain about 120,000 clones, roughly 86% of them singletons. The source material was peripheral blood, sampled on day 0 of AZD1222 vaccination. The chain carries TRBV29-1 and TRBJ2-5; TRBD2 matches 10 bases. The sequence was obtained from an adult in good health. This CDR3 is CSVDSGGALETQYF. The DNA of the CDR3 is TGCAGCGTTGACAGCGGGGGGGCCTTAGAGACCCAGTACTTC.